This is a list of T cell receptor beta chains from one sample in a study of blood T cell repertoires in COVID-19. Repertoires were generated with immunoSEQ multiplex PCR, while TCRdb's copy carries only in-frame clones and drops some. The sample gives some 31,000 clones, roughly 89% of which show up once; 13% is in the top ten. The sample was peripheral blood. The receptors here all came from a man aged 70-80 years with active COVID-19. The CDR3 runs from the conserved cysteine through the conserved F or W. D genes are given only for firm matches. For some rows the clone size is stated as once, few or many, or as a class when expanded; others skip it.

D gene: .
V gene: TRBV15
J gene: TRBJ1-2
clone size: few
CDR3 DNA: TGTGCCACCAGCAGAGATTTGGACTCCACCCTTGGGCTGTATGGCTACACCTTC
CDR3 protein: CATSRDLDSTLGLYGYTF

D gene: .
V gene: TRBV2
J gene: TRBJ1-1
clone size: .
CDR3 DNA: TGTGCCAGCAGTACAGGGTTTTTGTTGGGGACTGAAGCTTTCTTT
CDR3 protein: CASSTGFLLGTEAFF

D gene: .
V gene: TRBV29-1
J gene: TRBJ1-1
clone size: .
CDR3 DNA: TGCAGCGTTTCGGAGCAGAACACTGAAGCTTTCTTT
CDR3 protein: CSVSEQNTEAFF

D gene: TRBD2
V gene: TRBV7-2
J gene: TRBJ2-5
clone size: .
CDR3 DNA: TGTGCCAGCAGCTTAATAGCGGGAAGCCCGGGGGAGACCCAGTACTTC
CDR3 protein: CASSLIAGSPGETQYF

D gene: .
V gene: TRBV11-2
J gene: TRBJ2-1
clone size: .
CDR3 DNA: TGTGCCAGCAGCTTAGCCGGGGTGGATGAGCAGTTCTTC
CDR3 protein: CASSLAGVDEQFF

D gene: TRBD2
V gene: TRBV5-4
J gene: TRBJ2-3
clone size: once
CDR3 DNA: TGTGCCAGCAGCTTGCGACTAGCGGCTAGCACAGATACGCAGTATTTT
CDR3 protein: CASSLRLAASTDTQYF

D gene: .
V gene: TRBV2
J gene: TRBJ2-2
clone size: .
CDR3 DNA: TGTGCCAGCAGTGAAGCTTGGGCGCCAGCGAACACCGGGGAGCTGTTTTTT
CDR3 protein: CASSEAWAPANTGELFF

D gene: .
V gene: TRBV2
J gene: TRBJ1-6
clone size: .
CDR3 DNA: TGTGCCAGCAGTGTAGATCGTCCCCTCCACTTT
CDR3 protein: CASSVDRPLHF

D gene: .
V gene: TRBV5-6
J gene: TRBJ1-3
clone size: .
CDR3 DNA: TGTGCCAGCAGCTTTGTACAGGGAAACACCATATATTTT
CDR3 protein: CASSFVQGNTIYF

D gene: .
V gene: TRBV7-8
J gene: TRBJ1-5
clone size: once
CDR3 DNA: TGTGCCAGCAGCTTAGTTCGGACTAATAGCAATCAGCCCCAGCATTTT
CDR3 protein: CASSLVRTNSNQPQHF

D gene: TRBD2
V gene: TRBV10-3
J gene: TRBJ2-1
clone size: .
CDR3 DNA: TGTGCCACCTCGGGACTAGCGGGGGCCCTTCGCTCCTACAATGAGCAGTTCTTC
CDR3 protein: CATSGLAGALRSYNEQFF

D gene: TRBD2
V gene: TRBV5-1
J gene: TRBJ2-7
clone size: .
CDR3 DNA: TGCGCCAGCAGCTTGGTCGGCGGGACTACCTACGAGCAGTACTTC
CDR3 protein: CASSLVGGTTYEQYF

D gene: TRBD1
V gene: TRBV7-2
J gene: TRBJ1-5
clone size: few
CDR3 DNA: TGTGCCAGCAGCCCACATGGACAGGGAGATCAGCCCCAGCATTTT
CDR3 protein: CASSPHGQGDQPQHF

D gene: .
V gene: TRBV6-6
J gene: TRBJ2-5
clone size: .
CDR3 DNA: TGTGCCAGCAGTTCTCTACGACAGTCGGGAGAGACCCAGTACTTC
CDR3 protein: CASSSLRQSGETQYF

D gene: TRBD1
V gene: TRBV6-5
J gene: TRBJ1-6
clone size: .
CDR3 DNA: TGTGCCAGCAGTTACGACAGGGCCCCTTCACCCCTCCACTTT
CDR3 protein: CASSYDRAPSPLHF

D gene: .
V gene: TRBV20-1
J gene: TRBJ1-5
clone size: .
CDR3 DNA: TGCAGTGCTAGTTGGGGCGGGGGCGAGGGCCCCAATCAGCCCCAGCATTTT
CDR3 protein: CSASWGGGEGPNQPQHF

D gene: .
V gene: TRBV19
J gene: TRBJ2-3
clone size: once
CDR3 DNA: TGTGCCAGTAACGCGGAAGATACGCAGTATTTT
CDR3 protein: CASNAEDTQYF

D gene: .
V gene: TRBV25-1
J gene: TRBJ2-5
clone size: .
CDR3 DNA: TGTGCCAGCAGTGAATATGTTTCAGGGGATATAGAGACCCAGTACTTC
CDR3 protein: CASSEYVSGDIETQYF

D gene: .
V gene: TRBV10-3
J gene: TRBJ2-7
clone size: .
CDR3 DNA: TGTGCCAGCAACAGGGAGCGGTCCTACGAGCAGTACTTC
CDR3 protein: CASNRERSYEQYF

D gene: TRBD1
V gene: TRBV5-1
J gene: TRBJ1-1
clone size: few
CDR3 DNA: TGCGCCAGCAGCGCCACAGGGGACGTTCCCACTGAAGCTTTCTTT
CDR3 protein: CASSATGDVPTEAFF

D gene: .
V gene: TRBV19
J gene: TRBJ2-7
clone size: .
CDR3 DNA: TGTGCCAGTAGTACGACAGGCTACTATTCCTACGAGCAGTACTTC
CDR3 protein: CASSTTGYYSYEQYF

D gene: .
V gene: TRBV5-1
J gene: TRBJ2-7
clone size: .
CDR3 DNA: TGCGCCAGCAGCTTGGGACAGAATAGCCACGAGCAGTACTTC
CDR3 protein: CASSLGQNSHEQYF

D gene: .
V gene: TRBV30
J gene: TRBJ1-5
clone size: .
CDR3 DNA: TGTGCCTGGAGTAAAAGGCTAGAGGAGCCCCAGCATTTT
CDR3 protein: CAWSKRLEEPQHF

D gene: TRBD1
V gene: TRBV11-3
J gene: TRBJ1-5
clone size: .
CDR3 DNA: TGTGCCAGTACCTCCGGGACAGGGGGCGCAATCATGAGCAATCAGCCCCAGCATTTT
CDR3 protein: CASTSGTGGAIMSNQPQHF

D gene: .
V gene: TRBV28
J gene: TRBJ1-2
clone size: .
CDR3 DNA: TGTGCCAGCAGCCTCAGTGGCTATGGCTACACCTTC
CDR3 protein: CASSLSGYGYTF

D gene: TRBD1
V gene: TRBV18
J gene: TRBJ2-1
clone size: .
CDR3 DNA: TGTGCCAGCTCAGAGGACAGGGGAGTCCTTGAGCAGTTCTTC
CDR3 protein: CASSEDRGVLEQFF

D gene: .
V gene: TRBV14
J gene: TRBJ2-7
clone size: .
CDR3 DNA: TGTGCCAGCAGCCTATTCCGAGGTTCATCCTACGAGCAGTACTTC
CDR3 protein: CASSLFRGSSYEQYF

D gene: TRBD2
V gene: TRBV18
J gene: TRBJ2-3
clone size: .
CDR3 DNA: TGTGCCAGCTCACCGGGACTAGCGGGCACAGATACGCAGTATTTT
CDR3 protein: CASSPGLAGTDTQYF

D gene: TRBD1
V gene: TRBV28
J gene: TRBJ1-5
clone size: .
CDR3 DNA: TGTGCCGGATCGGACAGGGGCAATCAGCCCCAGCATTTT
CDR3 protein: CAGSDRGNQPQHF

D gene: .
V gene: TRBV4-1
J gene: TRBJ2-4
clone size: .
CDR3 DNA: TGCGCCAGCAGCCAAACACCCCGGGTACTAGCCAAAAACATTCAGTACTTC
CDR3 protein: CASSQTPRVLAKNIQYF

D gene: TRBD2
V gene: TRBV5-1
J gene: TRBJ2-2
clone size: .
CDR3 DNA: TGCGCCAGCAGCTTGGGGACTAGCGGGAGGTCCGGGGAGCTGTTTTTT
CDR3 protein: CASSLGTSGRSGELFF

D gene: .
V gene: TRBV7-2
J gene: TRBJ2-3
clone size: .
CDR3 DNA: TGTGCCAGCAGCCCGCGAGACCTAGCTGCAGATACGCAGTATTTT
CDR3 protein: CASSPRDLAADTQYF

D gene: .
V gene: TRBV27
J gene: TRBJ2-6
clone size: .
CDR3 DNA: TGTGCCAGCCGAGCCGCTGGGGCCAACGTCCTGACTTTC
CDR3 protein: CASRAAGANVLTF

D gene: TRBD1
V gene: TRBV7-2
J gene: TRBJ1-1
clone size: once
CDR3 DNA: TGTGCCAGCAGCTTAGTCGGACAGGTGAACACTGAAGCTTTCTTT
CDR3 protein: CASSLVGQVNTEAFF

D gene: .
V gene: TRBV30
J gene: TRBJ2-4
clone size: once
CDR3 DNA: TGTGCCTGGAGTGCCTCAGCCAAAAACATTCAGTACTTC
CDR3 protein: CAWSASAKNIQYF

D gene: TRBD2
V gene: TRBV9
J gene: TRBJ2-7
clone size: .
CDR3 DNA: TGTGCCAGCAGCGTAGGGGTTAGCGGGAGCTACGAGCAGTACTTC
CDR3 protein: CASSVGVSGSYEQYF

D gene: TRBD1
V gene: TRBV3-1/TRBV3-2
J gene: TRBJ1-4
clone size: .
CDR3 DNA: TGTGCCAGCAGCCAAGTAACAGGGGGCGGTGAAAAACTGTTTTTT
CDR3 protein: CASSQVTGGGEKLFF

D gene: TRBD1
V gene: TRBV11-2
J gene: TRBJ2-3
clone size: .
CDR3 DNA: TGTGCCAGCAGCTCCCTCGGACAGGGGCTTTCAGGAGATACGCAGTATTTT
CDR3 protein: CASSSLGQGLSGDTQYF

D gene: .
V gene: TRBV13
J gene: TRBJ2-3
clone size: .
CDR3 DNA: TGTGCCAGCAGCTCGAGAGCAGATACGCAGTATTTT
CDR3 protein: CASSSRADTQYF

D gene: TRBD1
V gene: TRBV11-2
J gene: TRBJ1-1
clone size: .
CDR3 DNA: TGTGCCAGCAGCTTAGAGGGACAGGTCACTGAAGCTTTCTTT
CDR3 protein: CASSLEGQVTEAFF

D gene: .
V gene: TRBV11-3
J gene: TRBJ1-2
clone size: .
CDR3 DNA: TGTGCCAGCAGCTTAAGGGGGACGGTTTCGAGCTATGGCTACACCTTC
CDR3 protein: CASSLRGTVSSYGYTF

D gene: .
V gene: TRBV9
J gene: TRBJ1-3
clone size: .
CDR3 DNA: TGTGCCAGCAGCGTAGGAGGAGATGGATCTGGAAACACCATATATTTT
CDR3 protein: CASSVGGDGSGNTIYF

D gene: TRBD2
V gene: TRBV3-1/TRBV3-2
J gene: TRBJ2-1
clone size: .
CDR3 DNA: TGTGCCAGCAGCCTAAGGGCGGGGGGTGTCAATGAGCAGTTCTTC
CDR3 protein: CASSLRAGGVNEQFF

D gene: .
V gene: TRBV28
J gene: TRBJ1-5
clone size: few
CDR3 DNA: TGTGCCAGCAGTTTAACTTCAGGGCGCAATCAGCCCCAGCATTTT
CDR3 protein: CASSLTSGRNQPQHF

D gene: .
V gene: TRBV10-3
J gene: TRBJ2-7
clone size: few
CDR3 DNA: TGTGCCATCAGTTCCCCGGGACTGAGCTCCTACGAGCAGTACTTC
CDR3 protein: CAISSPGLSSYEQYF

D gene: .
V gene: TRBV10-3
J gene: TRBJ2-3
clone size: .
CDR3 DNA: TGTGCCATCAGTGAGGGAGCGAAGACAGATACGCAGTATTTT
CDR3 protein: CAISEGAKTDTQYF

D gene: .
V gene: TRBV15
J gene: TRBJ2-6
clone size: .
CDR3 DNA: TGTGCCACCAGCAGAGATGGGGAGGCTGGGGCCAACGTCCTGACTTTC
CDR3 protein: CATSRDGEAGANVLTF

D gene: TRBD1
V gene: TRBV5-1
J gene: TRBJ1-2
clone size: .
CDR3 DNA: TGCGCCAGCAGCGTGACAGGGGGAACGGACTATGGCTACACCTTC
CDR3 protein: CASSVTGGTDYGYTF

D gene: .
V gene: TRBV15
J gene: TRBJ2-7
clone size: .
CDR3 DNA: TGTGCCACTAAAGGGCTAGTGGGAGCCTACGAGCAGTACTTC
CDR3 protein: CATKGLVGAYEQYF

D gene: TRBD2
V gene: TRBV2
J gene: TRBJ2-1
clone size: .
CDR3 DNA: TGTGCCAGCACCGGGGACTACGGGAGTGAGCAGTTCTTC
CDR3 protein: CASTGDYGSEQFF

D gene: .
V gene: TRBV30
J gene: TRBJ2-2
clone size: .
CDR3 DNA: TGTGCCTGGAATGGAAGGGGCCTCACCGGGGAGCTGTTTTTT
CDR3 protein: CAWNGRGLTGELFF

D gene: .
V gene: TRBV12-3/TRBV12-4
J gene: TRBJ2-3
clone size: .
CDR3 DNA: TGTGCCAGCAGACTAGTTGATACGCAGTATTTT
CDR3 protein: CASRLVDTQYF

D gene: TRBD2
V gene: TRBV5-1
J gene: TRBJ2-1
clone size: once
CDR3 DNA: TGCGCCAGCAGCTGGACACTAGCGGGGGACTACAATGAGCAGTTCTTC
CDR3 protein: CASSWTLAGDYNEQFF

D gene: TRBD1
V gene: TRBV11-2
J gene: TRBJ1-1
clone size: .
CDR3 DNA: TGTGCCAGCAGCTCCAGGGGGCTGATGAACACTGAAGCTTTCTTT
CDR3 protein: CASSSRGLMNTEAFF